The TCR beta chain described here comes from a study of follicular helper T cells after annual influenza vaccination. The CDR3 has 14 amino acids. V lost 1 base, J lost 2 bases, and 8 bases lay in between. Germline loops: CDR1 KGHSH, CDR2 LQKENI. The assay was immunoSEQ multiplex PCR, and TCRdb's table has in-frame clones only and misses some. The table includes under 15,000 clones, 78% detected once. Specified time point: 2014-2015 season, pre-vaccination. The chain has TRBV18 and TRBJ1-1; D remains unclear. The sequence derives from an adult who received the influenza vaccine. Sequenced here: CXCR5- memory CD4+ T cells sorted from blood, sampled on the day of influenza vaccination. CDR3 DNA: TGTGCCAGCTCACCACGACGGACTAACACTGAAGCTTTCTTT. It is translated as CASSPRRTNTEAFF.